This TCR beta chain stems from a study of CD8+CD57+ T cells in acquired aplastic anemia. Study summary: The study obtained an average of roughly 3 ug of DNA from sorted CD4+ and CD8+ cells.

Profiling of TCR beta VDJ combinations and CDR3 sequences used genomic DNA as template. TCRdb reprocessed the reads with MiXCR, giving one entry per CDR3 protein. This table holds around 190,000 distinct CDR3 sequences, 60% to 65% found once. This clonotype was observed once. The CDR3 extends over 14 amino acids. Germline V gives CDR1 LNHDA, CDR2 SQIVND (reference sequence). V dropped 6 bases and J dropped 0; count of bases not matched to a gene: 4. The sample consisted of sorted CD4+, CD8+, or CD8+CD57+ T cells (not recorded which) from PBMCs. The rearrangement links TRBV19 to TRBJ1-1, with 7 bases matching TRBD1. This sequence was found in a human donor in good health. The CDR3, as DNA: TGTGCCAGTAGGGGGGGACAGCTGAACACTGAAGCTTTCTTT. Protein product: CASRGGQLNTEAFF.